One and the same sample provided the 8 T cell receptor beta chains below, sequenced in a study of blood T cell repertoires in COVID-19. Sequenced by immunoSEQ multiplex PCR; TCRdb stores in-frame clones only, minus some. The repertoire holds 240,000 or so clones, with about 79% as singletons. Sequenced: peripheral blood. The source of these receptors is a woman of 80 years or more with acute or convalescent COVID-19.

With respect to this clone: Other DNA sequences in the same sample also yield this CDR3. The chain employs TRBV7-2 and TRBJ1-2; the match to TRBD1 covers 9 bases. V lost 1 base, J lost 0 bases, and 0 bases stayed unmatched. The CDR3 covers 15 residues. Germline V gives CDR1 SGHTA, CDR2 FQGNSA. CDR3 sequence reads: CASSLGTGANYGYTF. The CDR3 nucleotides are TGTGCCAGCAGCTTAGGGACAGGGGCTAACTATGGCTACACCTTC.

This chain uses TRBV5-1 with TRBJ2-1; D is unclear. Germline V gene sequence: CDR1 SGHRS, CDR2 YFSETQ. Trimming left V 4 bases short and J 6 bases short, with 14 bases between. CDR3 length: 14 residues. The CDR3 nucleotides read TGCGCCAGCAGCGGTAAACCAGGTACCAATGAGCAGTTCTTC. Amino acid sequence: CASSGKPGTNEQFF.

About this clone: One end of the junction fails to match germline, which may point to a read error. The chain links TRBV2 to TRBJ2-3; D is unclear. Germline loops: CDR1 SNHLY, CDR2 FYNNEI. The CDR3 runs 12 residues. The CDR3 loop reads CAISEWPDTQYF. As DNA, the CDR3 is TGTGCCATCAGTGAGTGGCCAGATACGCAGTATTTT.

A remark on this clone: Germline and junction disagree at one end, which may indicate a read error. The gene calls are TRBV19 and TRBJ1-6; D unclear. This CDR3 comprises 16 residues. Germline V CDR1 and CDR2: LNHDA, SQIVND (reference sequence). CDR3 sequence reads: CASSIQGSSYNSPLHF. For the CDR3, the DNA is TGTGCCAGCAGTATACAAGGGAGCTCCTATAATTCACCCCTCCACTTT.

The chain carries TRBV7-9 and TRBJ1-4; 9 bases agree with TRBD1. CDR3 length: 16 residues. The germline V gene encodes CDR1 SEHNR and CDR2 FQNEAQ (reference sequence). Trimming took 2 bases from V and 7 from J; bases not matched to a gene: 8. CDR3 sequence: CASSLYLDRGGEKLFF. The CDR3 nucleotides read TGTGCCAGCAGCTTATATTTGGACAGGGGAGGTGAAAAACTGTTTTTT. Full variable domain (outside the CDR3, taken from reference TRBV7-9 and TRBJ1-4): DTGVSQNPRHKITKRGQNVTFRCDPISEHNRLYWYRQTLGQGPEFLTYFQNEAQLEKSRLLSDRFSAERPKGSFSTLEIQRTEQGDSAMYLCASSLYLDRGGEKLFFGSGTQLSVL.

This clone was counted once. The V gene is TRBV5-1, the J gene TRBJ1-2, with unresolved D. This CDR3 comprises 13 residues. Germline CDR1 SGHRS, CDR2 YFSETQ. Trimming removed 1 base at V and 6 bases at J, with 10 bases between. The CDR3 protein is CASSLQDIDGYTF. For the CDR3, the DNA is TGCGCCAGCAGCTTGCAGGATATTGATGGCTACACCTTC.

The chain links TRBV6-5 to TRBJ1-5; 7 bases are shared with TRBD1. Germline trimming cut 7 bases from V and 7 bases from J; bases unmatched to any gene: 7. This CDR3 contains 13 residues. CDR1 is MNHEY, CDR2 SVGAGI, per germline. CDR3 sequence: CASTRGAGQPQHF. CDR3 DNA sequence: TGTGCCAGCACCAGGGGGGCGGGCCAGCCCCAGCATTTT.

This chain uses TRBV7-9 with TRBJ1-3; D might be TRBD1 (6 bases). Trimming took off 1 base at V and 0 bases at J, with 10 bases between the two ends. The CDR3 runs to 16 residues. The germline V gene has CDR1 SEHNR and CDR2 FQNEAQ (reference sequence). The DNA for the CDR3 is TGTGCCAGCAGCTTAGTTGGGGGCCACTCTGGAAACACCATATATTTT. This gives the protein CASSLVGGHSGNTIYF.